One and the same sample provided the 10 T cell receptor beta chains below, sequenced in a study of neurological immune-mediated disorders. TCRdb independently ran MiXCR on the 5' RACE reads; one entry per CDR3 protein. The sample yields about 66,000 distinct CDR3 sequences, roughly 3.6% seen once. Sequencing used PBMCs. These receptors all come from a man under 40 with multiple sclerosis.

This clonotype came up many times. V is TRBV10-2 and J is TRBJ2-5; 11 bases agree with TRBD1. The CDR3 extends over 17 amino acids. CDR1 and CDR2 from the germline V gene are WSHSY and SAAADI. The ends lost 4 bases at V and 5 bases at J; junction bases unmatched: 12. The CDR3, as DNA: TGCGCCAGCAGTGGCCTCCTTCCGGGACAGGGGGGTGAGACCCAGTACTTC. Translation gives CASSGLLPGQGGETQYF.

This clonotype has a count of ten or more. V usage is TRBV27 and J usage is TRBJ1-2; weak D call: TRBD1 (6 bases). The V end was cut by 6 bases, the J end by 2 bases, with 19 bases between. CDR3 length: 16 residues. Per the germline V gene, CDR1 is MNHEY and CDR2 is SMNVEV (reference sequence). The CDR3 nucleotides are TGTGCCAGCAGGGGGGGGCAGGGCTTGGGGAACTATGGCTACACCTTC. Its protein is CASRGGQGLGNYGYTF.

This clonotype came up many times. The chain combines TRBV3-1 with TRBJ2-5, with 10 bases fitting TRBD2. CDR1 is LGHDT, CDR2 YNNKEL, per germline (reference sequence). V lost 5 bases and J lost 5; bases outside the gene matches: 11. The CDR3 covers 16 residues. This CDR3 is CASSSYSGGFWETQYF. The CDR3 DNA reads TGTGCCAGCAGCTCATATAGCGGGGGGTTTTGGGAGACCCAGTACTTC.

Ten or more counts support this clonotype. The chain combines TRBV20-1 with TRBJ2-3; 7 bases map to TRBD2. The length of the CDR3 is 13 residues. Trimming cost V 8 bases and J 0 bases; bases outside gene matches: 5. In germline, CDR1 is DFQATT, CDR2 SNEGSKA (reference sequence). The CDR3 spells CSSRRGSTDTQYF. CDR3 DNA sequence: TGCAGTTCAAGGCGGGGGAGCACAGATACGCAGTATTTT.

This clonotype has at least ten counts. The chain joins TRBV5-1 to TRBJ1-1; D not certain. V gave up 5 bases and J gave up 4 bases, with 15 bases separating them. The CDR3 runs 14 residues. The germline CDR1 and CDR2 sequences are SGHRS and YFSETQ. The chain's CDR3 is CASRPDNTVTEAFF. CDR3 DNA sequence: TGCGCCAGCAGACCCGACAATACCGTCACTGAAGCTTTCTTT.

This clonotype was counted ten times or more. The chain employs TRBV20-1 and TRBJ1-2; D possibly corresponds to TRBD1 (6 bases). V dropped 6 bases and J dropped 8 bases, with 13 bases sitting between them. Germline V gene lookup returns CDR1 DFQATT and CDR2 SNEGSKA (reference sequence). The CDR3 sequence is 11 residues long. The CDR3: CSADRFGGYTF. The CDR3 coding sequence is TGCAGTGCCGACAGGTTTGGAGGCTACACCTTC.

This clonotype was counted only a few times. One junction end disagrees with the germline gene, perhaps due to a read error. The chain is built from TRBV4-1 and TRBJ1-5; TRBD1 aligns across 8 bases. The CDR3 length is 16 residues. Germline-derived CDR1 and CDR2 are MGHRA and YSYEKL. CDR3 in DNA: TGCGCCAGCAGCCCAGCTGGGACAGGAGTTTATCAGCCCCAGAATTTT. This gives the protein CASSPAGTGVYQPQNF.

This clonotype was seen at least ten times. The rearrangement links TRBV20-1 to TRBJ2-3; 9 bases fit TRBD2. This CDR3 has 18 residues. Germline V gene data show CDR1 as DFQATT and CDR2 as SNEGSKA (reference sequence). With 4 bases clipped from V and 2 bases from J, the junction kept 16 bases outside the gene matches. CDR3 DNA sequence: TGCAGTGCTATTTGGGGGGTGTTAGCGGGGGCGTCCACAGATACGCAGTATTTT. This gives the protein CSAIWGVLAGASTDTQYF.

This clonotype was seen at least ten times. This chain connects TRBV10-3 to TRBJ2-5; unclear D gene. The CDR3 sequence is 14 residues long. The ends were cut back, 6 bases at V and 4 bases at J, with 15 bases in the middle. The germline gives CDR1 ENHRY, CDR2 SYGVKD. CDR3 sequence (DNA): TGTGCCATCAGCCCCCACGGAATCCGAGAGACCCAGTACTTC. This gives the protein CAISPHGIRETQYF.

This clonotype turned up a few times. The chain uses TRBV29-1 and TRBJ1-1; no firm D call. From germline, CDR1 is SQVTM and CDR2 ANQGSEA. The CDR3 loop spans 13 amino acids. V lost 6 bases, J lost 5 bases, and 16 bases lay in between. This chain's CDR3 is CSVSSGVGTEAFF. CDR3 in DNA: TGCAGCGTGTCCTCTGGGGTTGGGACTGAAGCTTTCTTT.